The 30 T cell receptor beta chains given below trace back to one sample, sequenced in a study of cytomegalovirus exposure and HLA in healthy donors. A multiplex PCR was run with 60 Vbeta primers and 13 Jbeta primers. Some clones are missing from TCRdb's copy, which holds only in-frame ones; the method was immunoSEQ multiplex PCR. The data hold about 140,000 clones, with 65% to 80% observed a single time. Sequencing was done on a sample of PBMCs. The receptors shown here come from a middle-aged man in good health and CMV-seropositive.

V is TRBV30 and J is TRBJ1-2, with 8 positions matching TRBD1. From germline, CDR1 is GTSNPN and CDR2 SVGIG (reference sequence). J was trimmed by 1 base and V by 5 bases; bases with no gene match: 6. This CDR3 region has 14 residues. Written as DNA, the CDR3 is TGTGCCTGGTCGGGAGACAGGGGTAACTATGGCTACACCTTC. It encodes CAWSGDRGNYGYTF.

Here the CDR3 reads CASSLVTGGDYGYTF. For the CDR3, the DNA is TGCGCCAGCAGCTTGGTGACAGGGGGCGACTATGGCTACACCTTC. This rearrangement joins TRBV5-1 to TRBJ1-2; the match to TRBD1 covers 10 bases. CDR3 length: 15 residues. The germline V gene has CDR1 SGHRS and CDR2 YFSETQ. V lost 0 bases to trimming and J lost 3 bases; unmatched junction nucleotides: 2.

The CDR3: CASSLTAGLAGENTGELFF. The DNA of the CDR3 is TGTGCCAGCAGCTTAACCGCGGGACTAGCGGGAGAGAACACCGGGGAGCTGTTTTTT. The J gene is TRBJ2-2, the V gene TRBV7-3; 14 nucleotides agree with TRBD2. Germline V lookup: CDR1 SGHTA, CDR2 FQGTGA. Unmatched junction bases numbered 4, after V lost 0 bases and J lost 1 base. CDR3 length equals 19 residues. Supplemented by reference TRBV7-3 and TRBJ2-2, the full variable domain reads GAGVSQTPSNKVTEKGKYVELRCDPISGHTALYWYRQSLGQGPEFLIYFQGTGAADDSGLPNDRFFAVRPEGSVSTLKIQRTERGDSAVYLCASSLTAGLAGENTGELFFGEGSRLTVL.

The chain combines TRBV19 with TRBJ1-3; D is unclear. Per the germline V gene, CDR1 is LNHDA and CDR2 is SQIVND (reference sequence). Trimming removed 5 bases from V and 0 bases from J, with 8 bases in between. This CDR3 contains 14 residues. The CDR3 DNA reads TGTGCCAGTAGTGAACACATCTCTGGAAACACCATATATTTT. Its protein product is CASSEHISGNTIYF.

Here the CDR3 DNA reads TGCAGCGTTGGCGACAGTGGCTACAATGAGCAGTTCTTC. This sequence encodes CSVGDSGYNEQFF. The V gene is TRBV29-1, the J gene TRBJ2-1; a possible D gene is TRBD1 (5 bases). The CDR3 runs to 13 residues. Trimming left V 4 bases short and J 3 bases short, with 10 bases between. Germline lookup yields CDR1 SQVTM and CDR2 ANQGSEA.

CDR3 sequence reads: CASTTGTSGKDEQFF. For the CDR3, the DNA is TGTGCCAGTACCACCGGGACTAGCGGGAAGGATGAGCAGTTCTTC. This sequence joins TRBV19 and TRBJ2-1; 13 positions agree with TRBD2. After removal of 7 bases from V and 8 bases from J, the junction contained 8 bases not matched to a gene. Germline-derived CDR1 and CDR2 are LNHDA and SQIVND (reference sequence). The CDR3 is 15 amino acids.

This sequence joins TRBV5-1 and TRBJ2-5, with 9 bases identical to TRBD1. The CDR3 has 16 amino acids. Germline V CDR1 and CDR2: SGHRS, YFSETQ. The V gene end was trimmed by 3 bases and the J gene end by 2 bases; junction bases not matched to a gene: 8. CDR3 protein: CASSSDPTGGQETQYF. In nucleotides, the CDR3 is TGCGCCAGCAGCTCTGACCCGACAGGGGGACAAGAGACCCAGTACTTC.

The CDR3 spells CASSPASGRHYNEQFF. Here the CDR3 DNA reads TGTGCCAGCAGCCCGGCCAGCGGGAGGCACTACAATGAGCAGTTCTTC. The chain has TRBV7-3 and TRBJ2-1; 9 bases agree with TRBD2. J was trimmed by 3 bases and V by 5 bases; bases with no gene match: 8. CDR1 SGHTA and CDR2 FQGTGA come from the germline V gene. The CDR3 covers 16 residues.

This chain connects TRBV27 to TRBJ2-7; 10 positions match TRBD1. The CDR3 is 15 residues long. Germline values: CDR1 MNHEY, CDR2 SMNVEV (reference sequence). V shed 6 bases, J shed 3 bases, and the junction held 8 bases outside the gene matches. The CDR3 region is CASSWGTGVIYEQYF. The DNA for the CDR3 is TGTGCCAGCAGCTGGGGGACAGGGGTAATCTACGAGCAGTACTTC.

CDR3 bases: TGTGCCAGCAACAGGGGGGGAGACGAGGAGACCCAGTACTTC. Translated: CASNRGGDEETQYF. J is TRBJ2-5 and V is TRBV9; D may be TRBD1 (8 bases). CDR1 SGDLS and CDR2 YYNGEE come from the germline V gene. Trimming took off 6 bases at V and 5 bases at J, with 17 bases between the two ends. This CDR3 contains 14 residues.

The chain recombines TRBV18 with TRBJ1-1; the D gene is possibly TRBD1 (6 bases). Trimming took off 4 bases at V and 4 bases at J, with 13 bases between the two ends. Germline V gene data show CDR1 as KGHSH and CDR2 as LQKENI. This CDR3 is built from 14 residues. The CDR3 spells CASSRDNPGTEAFF. The CDR3 nucleotides are TGTGCCAGCTCACGGGACAATCCAGGCACTGAAGCTTTCTTT.

The chain uses TRBV7-6 and TRBJ2-7, with TRBD2 matching 7 bases. V dropped 2 bases and J dropped 6; count of bases not matched to a gene: 7. CDR1 and CDR2 (germline): SGHVS, FNYEAQ. This CDR3 has 14 residues. The CDR3 loop is CASSLNPTSSEQYF. CDR3 DNA sequence: TGTGCCAGCAGCTTAAACCCGACTAGCAGCGAGCAGTACTTC. The complete variable domain, with remaining parts taken from reference TRBV7-6 and TRBJ2-7, reads GAGVSQSPRYKVTKRGQDVALRCDPISGHVSLYWYRQALGQGPEFLTYFNYEAQQDKSGLPNDRFSAERPEGSISTLTIQRTEQRDSAMYRCASSLNPTSSEQYFGPGTRLTVT.

The rearrangement joins TRBV6-1 to TRBJ2-1; the match to TRBD1 covers 7 bases. The CDR3 is 12 amino acids. J lost 10 bases, V lost 6 bases, and 6 bases had no gene match. Germline CDR1 and CDR2: MNHNS and SASEGT. The CDR3 loop reads CASSVTGEEQFF. DNA of the CDR3: TGTGCCAGCAGCGTTACAGGGGAGGAGCAGTTCTTC.

This clone has a handful of counts. The chain uses TRBV5-1 and TRBJ2-2; TRBD2 matches at 7 bases. The CDR3 is made up of 13 amino acids. Germline CDR1 and CDR2: SGHRS and YFSETQ. V trimming: 5 bases; J trimming: 5 bases; junction bases outside the gene matches: 3. CDR3 nucleotide sequence: TGCGCCAGCAGGCGGGAGTGGACCGGGGAGCTGTTTTTT. Amino acids: CASRREWTGELFF.

This clone was found a few times. The chain carries TRBV4-2 and TRBJ2-2; D possibly corresponds to TRBD2 (7 bases). Trimming removed 4 bases at V and 3 bases at J, with 18 bases between. There are 17 residues in the CDR3. Germline CDR1 and CDR2: LGHNA and YNFKEQ. CDR3 DNA: TGTGCCAGCAGCCGGAACTCAGAAGGGGGGGACACCGGGGAGCTGTTTTTT. Protein product: CASSRNSEGGDTGELFF.

This sequence joins TRBV7-9 and TRBJ2-1; D possibly corresponds to TRBD1 (6 bases). The germline V and J ends were trimmed by 9 bases and 4 bases, with 13 bases remaining between them. CDR3 length: 13 amino acids. Germline assignment: CDR1 SEHNR and CDR2 FQNEAQ (reference sequence). Here the CDR3 DNA reads TGTGCCAGTACAGGGCGCGGGTACAATGAGCAGTTCTTC. Translating gives CASTGRGYNEQFF.

This chain's CDR3 is CAISEYRNQPQHF. The CDR3 DNA sequence: TGTGCCATCAGTGAGTACCGGAATCAGCCCCAGCATTTT. The rearrangement links TRBV10-3 to TRBJ1-5; D gene unclear. V lost 1 base, J lost 4 bases, and 5 bases lay in between. The CDR3 is made up of 13 amino acids. CDR1 is ENHRY, CDR2 SYGVKD, per germline.

The chain employs TRBV2 and TRBJ1-2; D is undetermined. The CDR3 contains 13 residues. Germline loops: CDR1 SNHLY, CDR2 FYNNEI. V lost 1 base and J 6 bases, leaving 9 bases between the germline ends. DNA of the CDR3: TGTGCCAGCAGTGAAGGGAGGGAGGATGGCTACACCTTC. The encoded protein is CASSEGREDGYTF.

The chain carries TRBV6-1 and TRBJ2-3, with TRBD2 matching over 15 bases. V gave up 6 bases and J gave up 5 bases; unmatched junction bases: 3. This CDR3 contains 15 residues. The germline V gene has CDR1 MNHNS and CDR2 SASEGT. The CDR3 is CASRSGLAGGDTQYF. The CDR3 DNA is TGTGCCAGCAGATCGGGACTAGCGGGAGGAGATACGCAGTATTTT.

V gene TRBV6-1 combines with J gene TRBJ1-5, with TRBD1 matching over 7 bases. Germline CDR1 is MNHNS and CDR2 is SASEGT. This CDR3 has 14 amino acids. The V and J ends lost 5 bases and 1 base, in that order; junction bases with no gene match: 2. CDR3 bases: TGTGCCAGCAGTCCGGGACAGAGCAATCAGCCCCAGCATTTT. Translated: CASSPGQSNQPQHF.

The chain joins TRBV11-3 to TRBJ1-5; the D gene is possibly TRBD1 (6 bases). V lost 0 bases to trimming and J lost 4 bases, with 13 bases between them. Germline loops: CDR1 SGHNT, CDR2 YENEEA. This CDR3 is built from 16 residues. Written as DNA, the CDR3 is TGTGCCAGCAGCTTAGATGGCAGGGGCGTGAATCAGCCCCAGCATTTT. Translating gives CASSLDGRGVNQPQHF.

The chain has TRBV30 and TRBJ1-5; the D is unclear. Trimming shortened V by 1 base and J by 5 bases, and 9 bases separated the two germline ends. The CDR3 has 13 amino acids. Germline-derived CDR1 and CDR2 are GTSNPN and SVGIG (reference sequence). Here the CDR3 reads CAWSDDGDQPQHF. The DNA for the CDR3 is TGTGCCTGGAGTGACGACGGGGATCAGCCCCAGCATTTT. Full variable domain (outside the CDR3, taken from reference TRBV30 and TRBJ1-5): SQTIHQWPATLVQPVGSPLSLECTVEGTSNPNLYWYRQAAGRGLQLLFYSVGIGQISSEVPQNLSASRPQDRQFILSSKKLLLSDSGFYLCAWSDDGDQPQHFGDGTRLSIL.

The genes are TRBV7-2 and TRBJ1-6, with a tentative D call TRBD1 (5 bases). V dropped 4 bases and J dropped 9 bases, with 7 bases sitting between them. Per germline, CDR1 SGHTA and CDR2 FQGNSA. This CDR3 is 12 amino acids long. CDR3 DNA sequence: TGTGCCAGCAGCTGGGGCGGTTCACCCCTCCACTTT. Translation gives CASSWGGSPLHF. Looking up the rest from reference TRBV7-2 and TRBJ1-6 gives the full variable domain: GAGVSQSPSNKVTEKGKDVELRCDPISGHTALYWYRQSLGQGLEFLIYFQGNSAPDKSGLPSDRFSAERTGGSVSTLTIQRTQQEDSAVYLCASSWGGSPLHFGNGTRLTVT.

V and J are TRBV11-2 and TRBJ1-3; 7 bases map to TRBD1. CDR3 length equals 16 residues. From germline, CDR1 is SGHAT and CDR2 FQNNGV. J lost 0 bases, V lost 5 bases, and 7 bases had no gene match. CDR3 in amino acids: CASSLGQSSSGNTIYF. Written as DNA, the CDR3 is TGTGCCAGCAGCCTGGGACAGTCGAGCTCTGGAAACACCATATATTTT.

The J gene is TRBJ1-4, the V gene TRBV5-1; D is possibly TRBD1 (6 bases). The V end was cut by 0 bases, the J end by 7 bases, with 10 bases between. Germline CDR1 and CDR2: SGHRS and YFSETQ. CDR3 length equals 14 residues. The CDR3 reads CASSLAAGVEKLFF. In DNA, the CDR3 is TGCGCCAGCAGCTTGGCCGCAGGGGTTGAAAAACTGTTTTTT.

V gene TRBV5-1 combines with J gene TRBJ1-2; weak D call: TRBD1 (5 bases). The germline CDR1 and CDR2 sequences are SGHRS and YFSETQ. The CDR3 has 13 residues. The ends were cut back, 2 bases at V and 7 bases at J, with 12 bases in the middle. CDR3 bases: TGCGCCAGCAGCTTTCAGGGTCCGGGTGGCTACACCTTC. This gives the protein CASSFQGPGGYTF. Looking up the rest from reference TRBV5-1 and TRBJ1-2 gives the full variable domain: KAGVTQTPRYLIKTRGQQVTLSCSPISGHRSVSWYQQTPGQGLQFLFEYFSETQRNKGNFPGRFSGRQFSNSRSEMNVSTLELGDSALYLCASSFQGPGGYTFGSGTRLTVV.

The chain joins TRBV14 to TRBJ2-3; a possible D gene is TRBD1 (5 bases). Germline loops: CDR1 SGHDN, CDR2 FVKESK. V lost 4 bases to trimming and J lost 0 bases, with 11 bases between them. CDR3 length: 15 residues. CDR3 sequence reads: CASSRRQISTDTQYF. The CDR3 bases are TGTGCCAGCAGCCGAAGACAGATTAGCACAGATACGCAGTATTTT.

This rearrangement joins TRBV29-1 to TRBJ2-7, with TRBD2 identical over 14 bases. The ends lost 6 bases at V and 6 bases at J; junction bases unmatched: 4. Per germline, CDR1 SQVTM and CDR2 ANQGSEA. CDR3 size: 13 residues. Here the CDR3 reads CSVATSGRGEQYF. The CDR3 DNA sequence: TGCAGCGTGGCGACTAGCGGGAGGGGCGAGCAGTACTTC.

The chain recombines TRBV7-9 with TRBJ1-1; the match to TRBD1 covers 8 bases. The germline V gene has CDR1 SEHNR and CDR2 FQNEAQ (reference sequence). V lost 1 base, J lost 5 bases, and 3 bases stayed unmatched. There are 14 residues in the CDR3. This CDR3 reads CASSLGRGRTEAFF. CDR3 nucleotide sequence: TGTGCCAGCAGCTTAGGCAGGGGGCGGACTGAAGCTTTCTTT.

V is TRBV15 and J is TRBJ2-7, with 7 bases identical to TRBD1. Germline CDR1 and CDR2: LNHNV and YYDKDF (reference sequence). V lost 0 bases to trimming and J lost 6 bases; unmatched junction nucleotides: 8. This CDR3 is built from 15 residues. The CDR3 here is CATSRDLEGALEQYF. In DNA form, the CDR3 reads TGTGCCACCAGCAGAGATCTAGAGGGGGCCCTCGAGCAGTACTTC.